This T cell receptor beta chain was recorded in a study of T cells after yellow fever vaccination. This clonotype was seen a single time. Its specificity is unknown. The CDR3 length is 15 residues. Germline V gene lookup returns CDR1 MRHNA and CDR2 SNTAGT. After removal of 0 bases from V and 6 bases from J, the junction contained 5 bases not matched to a gene. Production of TCR cDNA was by 5'RACE template switching, which also added a universal primer site and UMIs. TCRdb re-called the 5' RACE reads with MiXCR, one entry per CDR3 protein. The sample shows 85,000 to 100,000 distinct CDR3 sequences, roughly 5.8% of them seen only once. Regarding the study as a whole: Across the CD4 and CD8 compartments, a small share of clonotypes was present in both. Re-detected after boosting: most primary clones, about 96% of CD4 and around 86% of CD8.

This clonotype was sampled from a man aged 18 to 29 who received the YFV17D yellow fever vaccine. V gene TRBV6-4 combines with J gene TRBJ2-3; 8 nucleotides agree with TRBD1. Here the sequenced sample was CD8+ T cells sorted from PBMCs, taken 10 days after the yellow fever booster vaccination. CDR3 nucleotide sequence: TGTGCCAGCAGTGACTCGCAGGGGGCCGTCGATACGCAGTATTTT. It yields the protein CASSDSQGAVDTQYF.